The sequence of this T cell receptor beta chain was determined in a study of blood T cell repertoires in COVID-19. About the study: T cells, B-cell-depleted T cells, or PBMCs supplied cDNA or gDNA.

Only in-frame clones appear in the TCRdb table, and some are missing; sequencing was by immunoSEQ multiplex PCR. This sample yields about 330,000 clones, of which approximately 89% are seen a single time; approximately 5.3% belongs to the top ten. Germline CDR1 is LGHDT and CDR2 is YNNKEL (reference sequence). Trimming pared 5 bases from V and 7 bases from J, leaving 9 bases between. CDR3 size: 12 residues. The count of this clone is one. In Cohort 3, a recovered donor had either two negative PCRs, clearance, or symptom resolution. The sample taken for sequencing was PBMCs or T cells enriched from blood (not recorded which). The chain employs TRBV3-1 (or the pseudogene TRBV3-2) and TRBJ2-1, with D perhaps TRBD1 (5 bases). The source of this sequence is a woman in her thirties who had recovered from COVID-19. CDR3 region: CASSTTENEQFF. The DNA for the CDR3 is TGTGCCAGCAGCACGACAGAAAATGAGCAGTTCTTC.